The 25 T cell receptor beta chains reported below all come from one sample, sequenced in a study of CD8 T cells in ankylosing spondylitis. Each CDR3 protein is one row after TCRdb ran MiXCR on the 5' RACE reads. The sample shows some 130,000 distinct CDR3 sequences, more than 5.5% of them seen only once. The sequenced sample consisted of blood, either unsorted or a sorted T cell fraction (not recorded which). Every receptor here comes from a female donor with ankylosing spondylitis or in good health (not recorded which).

In nucleotides, the CDR3 is TGCAGTGCTAGTTCCCAGGTCCTAGGACCCGCGGAGTATTTT. Its translation is CSASSQVLGPAEYF. The chain uses TRBV20-1 and TRBJ2-3, with D unclear. Germline assignment: CDR1 DFQATT and CDR2 SNEGSKA (reference sequence). Trimming pared 3 bases from V and 13 bases from J, leaving 23 bases between. The CDR3 sequence is 14 residues long.

With respect to this clonotype: With a much larger clone just one base away, this may be a read error. The chain employs TRBV12-3 or TRBV12-4 and TRBJ1-4; TRBD1 matches 9 bases. The CDR3 loop spans 18 amino acids. Here the CDR3 DNA reads TGTGCCTGCAGTCGGTGGGGACAGGGCACCGCGACTAATGAAAAACTGTTTTTT. It specifies CACSRWGQGTATNEKLFF.

This chain connects TRBV7-2 to TRBJ2-5; no clear D. The CDR3 is 12 residues long. The germline CDR1 and CDR2 sequences are SGHTA and FQGNSA. V was trimmed by 4 bases and J by 1 base, leaving 4 bases between them. The CDR3 protein is CASSWAQETQYF. As DNA, the CDR3 is TGTGCCAGCAGCTGGGCCCAAGAGACCCAGTACTTC.

In its sample, this clonotype was seen a few times. The V and J genes are TRBV30 and TRBJ1-1, with D maybe TRBD1 (5 bases). V gave up 3 bases and J gave up 2 bases, with 10 bases separating them. CDR3 size: 13 residues. The germline CDR1 and CDR2 sequences are GTSNPN and SVGIG (reference sequence). The CDR3 coding sequence is TGTGCCTGGAGGGGCAGGGCCAACACTGAAGCTTTCTTT. Translating it yields CAWRGRANTEAFF.

This clonotype was observed many times. The rearrangement joins TRBV2 to TRBJ1-4; 9 bases match TRBD1. The CDR3 spans 15 residues. J gave up 5 bases and V 10 bases, and 11 bases lay outside the gene matches. CDR1 is SNHLY and CDR2 is FYNNEI in the germline V gene. CDR3 in amino acids: CATRENRGPNEKLFF. The CDR3 nucleotides read TGTGCCACCCGAGAGAACAGGGGGCCAAATGAAAAACTGTTTTTT.

This clonotype was seen at least ten times. This chain connects TRBV28 to TRBJ2-7; D perhaps matches TRBD1 (6 bases). V lost 6 bases and J 2 bases, leaving 11 bases between the germline ends. The CDR3 runs to 13 residues. Germline V lookup: CDR1 MDHEN, CDR2 SYDVKM. The CDR3 sequence: CASRETGAYEQYF. In DNA form, the CDR3 reads TGTGCCAGCAGGGAGACAGGAGCCTACGAGCAGTACTTC.

Many counts were recorded for this clonotype. The gene calls are TRBV5-6 and TRBJ2-7; D not resolved. CDR3 length: 13 residues. CDR1 is SGHDT, CDR2 YYEEEE, per germline. V dropped 2 bases and J dropped 2 bases, with 8 bases sitting between them. CDR3 loop: CASSFSGPYEQYF. As DNA, the CDR3 is TGTGCCAGCAGCTTCTCCGGGCCCTACGAGCAGTACTTC.

This clonotype has a count of ten or more. The chain combines TRBV7-6 with TRBJ2-3; 7 positions match TRBD2. CDR1 SGHVS and CDR2 FNYEAQ come from the germline V gene. The V gene end was trimmed by 1 base and the J gene end by 6 bases; junction bases not matched to a gene: 4. The length of the CDR3 is 14 residues. DNA of the CDR3: TGTGCCAGCAGCTTAGTAACTAGCGCCGATACGCAGTATTTT. It specifies CASSLVTSADTQYF.

In this sample, this clonotype turned up many times. The gene calls are TRBV27 and TRBJ1-5; no clear D. Trimming took 3 bases from V and 3 from J, leaving 9 bases between them. The CDR3 sequence is 14 residues long. Germline V CDR1 and CDR2: MNHEY, SMNVEV (reference sequence). CDR3 amino acids: CASSFSGNNQPQHF. The CDR3 DNA reads TGTGCCAGCAGTTTTTCGGGTAACAATCAGCCCCAGCATTTT.

In its sample, this clonotype was seen many times. This chain connects TRBV5-1 to TRBJ1-1; no reliable D call. Trimming cost V 1 base and J 4 bases, with 8 bases left between them. The CDR3 sequence is 13 residues long. Germline V lookup: CDR1 SGHRS, CDR2 YFSETQ. CDR3 in amino acids: CASSLSGITEAFF. CDR3 DNA sequence: TGCGCCAGCAGCTTGTCGGGGATCACTGAAGCTTTCTTT.

This clonotype showed up many times. The chain recombines TRBV7-9 with TRBJ2-4; D ambiguous. This CDR3 region has 15 residues. V lost 0 bases and J 0 bases, leaving 6 bases between the germline ends. Germline V gene lookup returns CDR1 SEHNR and CDR2 FQNEAQ (reference sequence). The CDR3 is CASSLADLAKNIQYF. CDR3 in DNA: TGTGCCAGCAGCTTAGCTGATTTAGCCAAAAACATTCAGTACTTC.

This clonotype was counted ten times or more. The chain is built from TRBV21-1 and TRBJ1-5; the D call TRBD1 from the table was never checked on the DNA. TRBV21-1 is flagged as a pseudogene. The CDR3 has 16 residues. The CDR3 bases are TGTGCCAGCAGCAAAGCCGGGGCAGTTAGCAATCAGCCCCAGCATTTT. Translating gives CASSKAGAVSNQPQHF.

This clonotype was found many times. The J gene is TRBJ1-2, the V gene TRBV20-1; D is uncertain. Germline assignment: CDR1 DFQATT and CDR2 SNEGSKA (reference sequence). CDR3 length equals 15 residues. The V end was cut by 0 bases, the J end by 2 bases, with 13 bases between. The CDR3 is CSARDTPGVNYGYTF. The CDR3 nucleotides are TGCAGTGCTAGAGACACTCCCGGGGTCAACTATGGCTACACCTTC.

This clonotype was detected ten times or more. This chain joins TRBV20-1 and TRBJ2-7; 9 bases map to TRBD1. V lost 6 bases to trimming and J lost 7 bases; unmatched junction nucleotides: 7. The CDR3 covers 12 residues. Germline lookup yields CDR1 DFQATT and CDR2 SNEGSKA (reference sequence). In nucleotides, the CDR3 is TGCAGTGCAAAACAGGGGGCGAGGGAGCAGTACTTC. This encodes CSAKQGAREQYF.

This clonotype was recorded at least ten times. The J gene is TRBJ2-7, the V gene TRBV20-1, with TRBD1 matching 7 bases. This CDR3 has 16 residues. CDR1 is DFQATT and CDR2 is SNEGSKA in the germline V gene (reference sequence). Trimming took 2 bases from V and 2 from J; bases not matched to a gene: 12. The CDR3 is CSARNRFRDRTYEQYF. CDR3 nucleotides: TGCAGTGCTAGAAATCGTTTCCGGGACAGAACCTACGAGCAGTACTTC.

This clonotype occurred many times. The chain links TRBV15 to TRBJ1-2; the D is unclear. There are 12 residues in the CDR3. The ends were cut back, 7 bases at V and 6 bases at J, with 12 bases in the middle. Germline assignment: CDR1 LNHNV and CDR2 YYDKDF (reference sequence). CDR3: CATTQESDGYTF. CDR3 coding DNA: TGTGCCACCACGCAGGAATCTGATGGCTACACCTTC.

There are many counts of this clonotype. This chain connects TRBV5-6 to TRBJ2-7; D unresolved. This CDR3 contains 17 residues. Looked up from germline, CDR1 is SGHDT and CDR2 is YYEEEE. The germline V and J ends were trimmed by 0 bases and 2 bases, with 18 bases remaining between them. The CDR3 region is CASSLAGPSSGAYEQYF. CDR3 sequence (DNA): TGTGCCAGCAGCTTGGCGGGCCCATCCTCAGGAGCCTACGAGCAGTACTTC.

This chain connects TRBV5-5 to TRBJ1-1; TRBD1 matches 9 bases. The junction had 5 bases not matched to a gene; V was cut back by 4 bases and J by 1 base. CDR3 length: 15 amino acids. In germline, CDR1 is SGHKS, CDR2 YYEKEE (reference sequence). The CDR3 sequence is CASSIGQGKNTEAFF. CDR3 in DNA: TGTGCCAGCAGCATCGGACAGGGGAAGAACACTGAAGCTTTCTTT.

This clonotype has a handful of counts. The J gene is TRBJ2-2, the V gene TRBV6-5, with D unresolved. V was clipped by 2 bases and J by 7 bases, with 14 bases between them. The CDR3 loop spans 15 amino acids. CDR1 and CDR2 (germline): MNHEY, SVGAGI. The CDR3 DNA is TGTGCCAGCAGTTACGACGGACGGTTTGGCGGGGAGCTGTTTTTT. Translating gives CASSYDGRFGGELFF.

The chain recombines TRBV27 with TRBJ2-3, with 8 bases identical to TRBD2. Germline V gene sequence: CDR1 MNHEY, CDR2 SMNVEV (reference sequence). The CDR3 runs 14 residues. Trimming cost V 7 bases and J 4 bases; bases outside gene matches: 7. CDR3 DNA sequence: TGTGCCAGCACCCTGTACGGGGGGGCAGATACGCAGTATTTT. This gives the protein CASTLYGGADTQYF.

This clonotype has ten or more counts. The chain carries TRBV12-3 or TRBV12-4 and TRBJ2-2; TRBD1 matches at 9 bases. The CDR3 totals 16 residues. The junction had 11 bases not matched to a gene; V was cut back by 7 bases and J by 5 bases. CDR3: CASIPQGAMGTGELFF. The CDR3 region has the DNA TGTGCCAGCATTCCACAGGGGGCCATGGGAACCGGGGAGCTGTTTTTT.

This clonotype was observed many times. The chain links TRBV13 to TRBJ2-7; D unclear. This CDR3 has 15 residues. The V and J ends lost 1 base and 0 bases respectively, with 10 bases between them. Germline assignment: CDR1 PRHDT and CDR2 FYEKMQ (reference sequence). Written as DNA, the CDR3 is TGTGCCAGCAGCTTAGTCCGGCTGGGCTCCTACGAGCAGTACTTC. Protein product: CASSLVRLGSYEQYF.

This clonotype came up many times. The CDR3 loop reads CASSLDPGGYEQYF. CDR3 coding DNA: TGTGCCAGCAGCTTAGATCCCGGGGGCTACGAGCAGTACTTC. This chain links TRBV11-2 with TRBJ2-7; a possible D gene is TRBD2 (6 bases). Trimming left V 0 bases short and J 3 bases short, with 9 bases between. This CDR3 comprises 14 residues. Germline V CDR1 and CDR2: SGHAT, FQNNGV.

The J gene is TRBJ1-2, the V gene TRBV30; D not certain. CDR3 length: 11 amino acids. Trimming took 3 bases from V and 7 from J, leaving 9 bases between them. From germline, CDR1 is GTSNPN and CDR2 SVGIG (reference sequence). CDR3 loop: CAWSAQSGYTF. In DNA, the CDR3 is TGTGCCTGGAGCGCTCAAAGTGGCTACACCTTC.

This clonotype was observed at least ten times. The V call is TRBV4-1, the J call TRBJ2-7; possible D gene TRBD1, 5 bases. This CDR3 has 17 residues. Trimming cost V 0 bases and J 2 bases, with 17 bases left between them. Germline V gene data show CDR1 as MGHRA and CDR2 as YSYEKL. The CDR3 DNA is TGCGCCAGCAGCCAAGATAACTTAAGGGGTGCAGCCTACGAGCAGTACTTC. This translates into CASSQDNLRGAAYEQYF.